The rows below give T cell receptor beta chains drawn from one sample of a study of T-cell memory formation after mild COVID-19. Via MiXCR, TCRdb re-called the 5' RACE reads, giving one row per CDR3 protein. The table records around 80,000 distinct CDR3 sequences, 10% to 15% of them present only once. The source material was PBMCs or a T cell subset sorted from them (not recorded which). The receptors here all came from a young man who had mild COVID-19 (a few samples of this study predate the infection). Cell type and time point are not known. Each CDR3 is given without its conserved first and last residue.

v_call	j_call	cdr3_aa
TRBV28	TRBJ2-2	ASSSEQGATGELF
TRBV7-6	TRBJ2-7	ASSRTGNEQY
TRBV11-2	TRBJ2-1	ASSYYNEQF
TRBV7-9	TRBJ2-7	ASSSPVAPGGGYEQY
TRBV4-1	TRBJ1-5	ASSQDTGSNQPQH
TRBV7-3	TRBJ2-2	ASSFTGAGELF
TRBV5-1	TRBJ1-5	ASSLTAGVGQPQH
TRBV23-1	TRBJ2-5	ASTQPGQGAVGTQY
TRBV12-3/TRBV12-4	TRBJ2-7	ASSFHGDDEQY
TRBV3-1	TRBJ2-7	ASGGGDEQY
TRBV12-3/TRBV12-4	TRBJ2-3	ASSLFGGGLDTQY
TRBV4-3	TRBJ2-3	ASSGSVGEFTDTQY
TRBV7-9	TRBJ2-5	ASSLPKQVQETQY
TRBV5-1	TRBJ2-3	ASSLALPSTDTQY
TRBV27	TRBJ2-5	ASSLGSQETQY
TRBV7-3	TRBJ1-1	ASSFGPGNTEAF
TRBV5-6	TRBJ1-1	ASSSVGRAF
TRBV7-8	TRBJ2-2	ASRGRGSNTGELF
TRBV4-3	TRBJ1-5	ASSQDGGYQPQH
TRBV15	TRBJ1-1	ATSRSRANTEAF
TRBV20-1	TRBJ2-2	SARDLLRGDTGELF
TRBV4-3	TRBJ2-7	ASSQEGVTTGLPSYEQY
TRBV7-9	TRBJ2-1	ASSTRGTGNYNEQF
TRBV29-1	TRBJ2-1	SVEGIGRRLASSYNEQF
TRBV28	TRBJ1-4	ASRLTPGGEKLF
TRBV7-2	TRBJ2-5	ASSSDRVWYQETQY
TRBV4-1	TRBJ1-1	ASSQEGQGNTEAF
TRBV5-5	TRBJ2-3	ASSSRTADTQY
TRBV9	TRBJ2-3	ASSVVQSTDTQY
TRBV5-1	TRBJ2-7	ASSPAVLSENEQY
TRBV6-5	TRBJ2-2	ASSWGSANTGELF
TRBV6-5	TRBJ1-3	ASSYSRRPSGNTIY
TRBV4-1	TRBJ2-1	ASSQEIHSQGIEQF
TRBV6-4	TRBJ2-1	ASSPGQGAIGEQF
TRBV29-1	TRBJ2-3	SVEPSGGLDTQY
TRBV4-2	TRBJ2-2	ASSQEGDPSTGELF
TRBV10-3	TRBJ2-1	AISLNRDTENEQF
TRBV7-6	TRBJ2-3	ASSLTWGNTDTQY
TRBV20-1	TRBJ1-1	SARPRGNTEAF
TRBV7-9	TRBJ2-1	ASSLGVNEQF
TRBV27	TRBJ2-3	ASSKLAGFTDTQY